The sequence of this TCR beta chain was determined in a study of blood T cells in healthy people across ages. Overall study findings and caveats: Per million T cells, TCR beta diversity dropped roughly linearly as age increased.

The second PCR ran about 6 to 11 cycles with a sample-barcoded 5' primer and J-beta primers. CDR3-containing paired-end reads numbering at least 3 million came from each sample. TCRdb re-derived calls from the 5' RACE reads in MiXCR, one entry per CDR3 protein. The sample contains approximately 780,000 distinct CDR3 sequences, 20% to 30% of which appear only once. V lost 0 bases and J 6 bases, leaving 14 bases between the germline ends. Looked up from germline, CDR1 is SGHRS and CDR2 is YFSETQ. This CDR3 comprises 15 residues. This clonotype was counted a few times. The antigen remains undetermined. Total RNA extracted from each sample amounted to at least 6 micrograms. In addition, the sample was reused for a study of T cells of mothers and their children. Per that paper: There were over 8.5 million TCR beta CDR3 reads from each mother and approximately 3 million from each child.

This chain connects TRBV5-1 to TRBJ2-3; the D gene is possibly TRBD1 (5 bases). Sequencing was carried out using blood. This receptor was taken from a boy between 10 and 17 years old in good health. The CDR3 protein is CASSLALGLRDTQYF. CDR3 nucleotides: TGCGCCAGCAGCTTGGCCTTGGGGCTACGCGATACGCAGTATTTT.